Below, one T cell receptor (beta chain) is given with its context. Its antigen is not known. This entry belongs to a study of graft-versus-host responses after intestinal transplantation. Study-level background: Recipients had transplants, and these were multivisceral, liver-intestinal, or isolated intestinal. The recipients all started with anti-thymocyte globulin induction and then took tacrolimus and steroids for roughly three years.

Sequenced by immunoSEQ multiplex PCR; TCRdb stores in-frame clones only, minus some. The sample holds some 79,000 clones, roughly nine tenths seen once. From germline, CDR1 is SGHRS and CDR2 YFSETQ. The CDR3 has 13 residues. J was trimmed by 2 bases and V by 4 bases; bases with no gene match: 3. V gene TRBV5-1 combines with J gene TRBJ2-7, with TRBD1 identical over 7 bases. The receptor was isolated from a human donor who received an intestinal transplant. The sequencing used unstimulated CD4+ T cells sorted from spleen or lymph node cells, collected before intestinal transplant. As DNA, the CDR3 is TGCGCCAGCAGCGAAGGACAGGCCTACGAGCAGTACTTC. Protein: CASSEGQAYEQYF.